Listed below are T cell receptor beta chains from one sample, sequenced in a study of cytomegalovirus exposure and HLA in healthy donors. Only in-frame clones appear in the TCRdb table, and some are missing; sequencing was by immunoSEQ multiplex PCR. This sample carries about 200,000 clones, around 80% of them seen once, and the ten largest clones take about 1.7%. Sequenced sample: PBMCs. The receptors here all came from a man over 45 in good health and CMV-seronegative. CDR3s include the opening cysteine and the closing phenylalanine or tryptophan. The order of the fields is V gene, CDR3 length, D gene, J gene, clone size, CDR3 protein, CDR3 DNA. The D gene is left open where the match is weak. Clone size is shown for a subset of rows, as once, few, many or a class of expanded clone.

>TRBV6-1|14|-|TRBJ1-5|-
CASTGGGSNQPQHF
TGTGCCAGCACCGGGGGGGGTAGCAATCAGCCCCAGCATTTT
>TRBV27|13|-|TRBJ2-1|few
CASSLWQNNEQFF
TGTGCCAGCAGTTTATGGCAGAACAATGAGCAGTTCTTC
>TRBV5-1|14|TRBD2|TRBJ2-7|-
CASGKETSVVEQYF
TGCGCCAGCGGAAAAGAGACTAGCGTCGTCGAGCAGTACTTC
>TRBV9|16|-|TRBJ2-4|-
CASSVATGTGGEELNF
-
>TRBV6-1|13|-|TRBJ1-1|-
CASSSTPNTEAFF
TGTGCCAGCAGTTCCACACCGAACACTGAAGCTTTCTTT
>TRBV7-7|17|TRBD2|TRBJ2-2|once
CASSSGLAGVSGRELFF
TGTGCCAGCAGCTCTGGACTAGCGGGAGTCTCCGGCCGGGAGCTGTTTTTT
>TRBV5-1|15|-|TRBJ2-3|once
CASSYSGGITDTQYF
TGCGCCAGCAGCTACTCAGGGGGGATCACAGATACGCAGTATTTT
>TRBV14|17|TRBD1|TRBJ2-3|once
CASSQERGTGGIDTQYF
TGTGCCAGCAGCCAAGAACGAGGGACAGGGGGGATAGATACGCAGTATTTT
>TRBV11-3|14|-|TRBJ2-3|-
CASSSSGEKDTQYF
TGTGCCAGCAGCTCCTCCGGGGAAAAAGATACGCAGTATTTT
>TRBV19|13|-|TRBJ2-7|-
CASSTTGPYEQYF
TGTGCCAGTAGTACTACAGGTCCCTACGAGCAGTACTTC
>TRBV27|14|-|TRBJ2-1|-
CASSLSVLANEQFF
TGTGCCAGCAGTTTATCGGTCCTAGCTAATGAGCAGTTCTTC
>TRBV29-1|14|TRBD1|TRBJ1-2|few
CSVEDRYRGEGYTF
TGCAGCGTTGAAGATCGGTACAGGGGAGAAGGCTACACCTTC
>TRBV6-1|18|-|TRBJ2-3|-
CASSEAKGTGLSTDTQYF
TGTGCCAGCAGTGAAGCTAAAGGAACAGGGTTAAGCACAGATACGCAGTATTTT
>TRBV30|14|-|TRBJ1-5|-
CAWSVGRGNQPQHF
TGTGCCTGGAGTGTGGGCAGGGGCAATCAGCCCCAGCATTTT
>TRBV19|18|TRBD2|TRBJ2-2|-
CASSIYASGTGGTGELFF
TGTGCCAGTAGTATATACGCTAGCGGAACTGGGGGCACCGGGGAGCTGTTTTTT
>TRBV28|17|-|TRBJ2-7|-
CASSARGRPKDPYEQYF
TGTGCCAGCAGTGCCCGGGGTCGACCTAAAGACCCCTACGAGCAGTACTTC
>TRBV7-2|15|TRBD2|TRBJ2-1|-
CASSLGTSGSFGQFF
TGTGCCAGCAGCTTAGGGACTAGCGGGAGCTTCGGGCAGTTCTTC
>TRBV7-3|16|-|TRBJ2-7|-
CASKYRALLGSYEQYF
TGTGCCAGCAAGTACAGGGCCTTACTCGGCTCCTACGAGCAGTACTTC
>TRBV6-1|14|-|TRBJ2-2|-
CASSESTNTGELFF
TGTGCCAGCAGTGAATCGACTAACACCGGGGAGCTGTTTTTT
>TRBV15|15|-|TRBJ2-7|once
CATSRAIQGRGEQYF
TGTGCCACCAGCAGAGCTATACAGGGAAGGGGGGAGCAGTACTTC
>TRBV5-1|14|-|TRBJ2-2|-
CASALPVYTGELFF
TGCGCCAGCGCCTTGCCGGTATACACCGGGGAGCTGTTTTTT
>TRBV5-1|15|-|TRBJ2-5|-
CASSLASQRQETQYF
TGCGCCAGCAGCTTGGCCAGCCAGCGTCAAGAGACCCAGTACTTC
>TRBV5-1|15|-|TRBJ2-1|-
CASSLDGSTYNEQFF
TGCGCCAGCAGCTTGGACGGGAGTACCTACAATGAGCAGTTCTTC
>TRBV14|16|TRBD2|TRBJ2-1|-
CASSLWTSGSRDEQFF
TGTGCCAGCAGCCTTTGGACTAGCGGGAGTCGGGATGAGCAGTTCTTC
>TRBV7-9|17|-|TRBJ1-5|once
CASSSPGRGDGNQPQHF
TGTGCCAGCAGCTCTCCGGGGAGGGGGGATGGCAATCAGCCCCAGCATTTT
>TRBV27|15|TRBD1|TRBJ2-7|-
CASSKQGAPSYEQYF
TGTGCCAGCAGCAAACAGGGGGCCCCCTCCTACGAGCAGTACTTC
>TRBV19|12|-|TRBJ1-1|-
CASKEGFAEAFF
TGTGCCAGTAAAGAGGGTTTTGCTGAAGCTTTCTTT
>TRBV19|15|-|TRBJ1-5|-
CASSHLDRRNQPQHF
TGTGCCAGTAGTCATCTGGACAGACGCAATCAGCCCCAGCATTTT
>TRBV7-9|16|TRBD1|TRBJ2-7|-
CASSASRGQGGYEQYF
TGTGCCAGCAGCGCCAGCAGAGGACAGGGTGGCTACGAGCAGTACTTC
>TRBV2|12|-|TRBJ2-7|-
CASRASAYEQYF
TGTGCCAGCAGGGCTAGTGCCTACGAGCAGTACTTC
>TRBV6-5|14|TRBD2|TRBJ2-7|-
CASSSPGLAGEQYF
TGTGCCAGCAGTTCCCCGGGACTAGCAGGGGAGCAGTACTTC
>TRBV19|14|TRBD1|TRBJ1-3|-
CASMETGFGNTIYF
TGTGCCAGTATGGAGACAGGGTTCGGAAACACCATATATTTT
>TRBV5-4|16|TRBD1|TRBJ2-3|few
CASSDRDRLFTDTQYF
TGTGCCAGCAGCGACCGGGACAGGTTATTCACAGATACGCAGTATTTT
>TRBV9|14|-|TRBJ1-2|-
CASSVDTGHYGYTF
TGTGCCAGCAGCGTAGACACAGGTCACTATGGCTACACCTTC
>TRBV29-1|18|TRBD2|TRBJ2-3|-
CSVERLAGGPGGTDTQYF
TGCAGCGTTGAACGACTAGCGGGAGGGCCGGGGGGCACAGATACGCAGTATTTT
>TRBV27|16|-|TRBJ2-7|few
CASSLGFSTLTREQYF
TGTGCCAGCAGTTTAGGTTTTTCGACTCTGACCCGCGAGCAGTACTTC
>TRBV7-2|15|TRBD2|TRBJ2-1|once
CASSLRREFYNEQFF
TGTGCCAGCAGCTTAAGGCGGGAGTTCTACAATGAGCAGTTCTTC
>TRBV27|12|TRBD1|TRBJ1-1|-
CASNGQGGRAFF
TGTGCCAGCAACGGACAGGGTGGAAGAGCTTTCTTT
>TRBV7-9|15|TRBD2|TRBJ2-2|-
CASSRSGGNTGELFF
TGTGCCAGCAGCCGAAGCGGGGGGAACACCGGGGAGCTGTTTTTT
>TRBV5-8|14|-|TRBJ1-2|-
CASSLVGRPYGYTF
TGTGCCAGCAGCTTGGTGGGCAGACCCTATGGCTACACCTTC
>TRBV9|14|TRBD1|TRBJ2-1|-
CASSADRGRFEQFF
TGTGCCAGCAGCGCGGACAGGGGGCGCTTTGAGCAGTTCTTC
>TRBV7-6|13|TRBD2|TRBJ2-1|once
CASSPQPSGSFFF
TGTGCCAGCAGCCCACAACCCAGCGGGAGTTTTTTCTTC
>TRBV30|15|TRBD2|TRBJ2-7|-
CAWSTRTSGRYEQYF
TGTGCCTGGAGTACCCGGACTAGCGGGAGATACGAGCAGTACTTC